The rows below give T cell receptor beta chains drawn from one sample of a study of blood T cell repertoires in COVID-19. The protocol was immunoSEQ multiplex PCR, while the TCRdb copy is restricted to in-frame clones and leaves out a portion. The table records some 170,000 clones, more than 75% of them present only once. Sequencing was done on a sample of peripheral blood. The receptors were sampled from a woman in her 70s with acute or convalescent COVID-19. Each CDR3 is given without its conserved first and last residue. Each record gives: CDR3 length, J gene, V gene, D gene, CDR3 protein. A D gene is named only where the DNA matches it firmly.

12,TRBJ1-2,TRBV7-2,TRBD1,ASRPPRDRAGYT
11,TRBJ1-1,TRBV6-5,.,ASIQEGTTEAF
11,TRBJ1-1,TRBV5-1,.,ASLGQPGTEAF
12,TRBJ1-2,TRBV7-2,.,ASSSGVLNYGYT
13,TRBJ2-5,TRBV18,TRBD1,ASSPGQGVTETQY
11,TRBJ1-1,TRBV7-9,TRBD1,ATQDRADTEAF
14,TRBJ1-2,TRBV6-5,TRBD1,ASSYSRTGSNYGYT
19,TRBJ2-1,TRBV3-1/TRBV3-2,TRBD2,ASSLLRGGLAGPSSYNEQF
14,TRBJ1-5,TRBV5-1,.,ASSLAGAGGGQPQH
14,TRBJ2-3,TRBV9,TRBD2,ASSDRLAGITDTQY
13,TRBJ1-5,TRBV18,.,ASSPPPGRNQPQH
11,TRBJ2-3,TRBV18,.,ASSPPGADTQY
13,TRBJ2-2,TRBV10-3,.,AISEQQGNTGELF
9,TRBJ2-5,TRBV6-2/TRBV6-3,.,ASSLPGTQY